One T cell receptor beta chain is described in this entry. What it binds is unknown. Trimming cost V 1 base and J 1 base, with 8 bases left between them. From germline, CDR1 is SGHNT and CDR2 YENEEA. The CDR3 covers 15 residues. The data derive from a study of cytomegalovirus exposure and HLA in healthy donors. The PCR made use of 60 Vbeta and 13 Jbeta primers. Clones were read by immunoSEQ multiplex PCR, and TCRdb kept only the in-frame ones, dropping some. The profile shows some 170,000 clones, under 80% of them singletons. Overall study findings and caveats: According to a later analysis, most TCR beta chains associated with CMV appeared HLA-restricted. A reported reduction in N-insertions relative to the approximately 600-donor mean was seen in an Asian-associated ancestry cluster in a later analysis.

The genes are TRBV11-3 and TRBJ1-3; D gene unclear. This clonotype originated in a man aged 35 to 55 in good health and CMV-seronegative. The specimen sequenced was PBMCs. CDR3 protein: CASSLGSGSGNTIYF. For the CDR3, the DNA is TGTGCCAGCAGCTTAGGTTCGGGGTCTGGAAACACCATATATTTT.